One and the same sample provided the 7 T cell receptor beta chains below, sequenced in a study of T cell responses to AZD1222 COVID-19 vaccine. Measured with immunoSEQ multiplex PCR; TCRdb has only the in-frame clones, and not every one. The sample yields fewer than 200,000 clones, approximately 90% seen once. The starting material was peripheral blood, obtained 28 days after the second dose of the MenACWY control vaccine. These receptors came from an adult who received the MenACWY meningococcal vaccine as a control.

This chain links TRBV6-5 with TRBJ2-7; a possible D gene is TRBD2 (6 bases). This CDR3 spans 15 amino acids. The germline V gene encodes CDR1 MNHEY and CDR2 SVGAGI. Between the trimmed V and J ends, which lost 6 bases and 1 base, there was a span of 16 bases. CDR3 amino acids: CASSLDPGRSYEQYF. The CDR3 DNA reads TGTGCCAGCAGCCTCGATCCCGGGAGATCCTACGAGCAGTACTTC.

The J gene is TRBJ1-3, the V gene TRBV18; D is uncertain. Germline CDR1 is KGHSH and CDR2 is LQKENI. Trimming removed 3 bases from V and 4 bases from J, with 10 bases in between. This CDR3 region has 14 residues. CDR3 nucleotides: TGTGCCAGCTCACCGATGACCCTGGGAAACACCATATATTTT. Encoded protein: CASSPMTLGNTIYF.

The chain couples TRBV2 to TRBJ1-6; D gene ambiguous. CDR1 and CDR2 (germline): SNHLY, FYNNEI. CDR3 length: 11 amino acids. With 9 bases removed from V and 6 bases from J, the gap between germline ends came to 6 bases. The CDR3 coding sequence is TGTGCCAGTGAAATTAATTCACCCCTCCACTTT. Translation: CASEINSPLHF.

The chain is built from TRBV5-5 and TRBJ1-2; maybe TRBD1 (5 bases). This CDR3 spans 14 amino acids. The V gene's germline CDR1 is SGHKS and CDR2 YYEKEE (reference sequence). V shed 3 bases and J shed 13 bases, with 22 bases lying between them. The CDR3 is CASSSNRDPVKGTF. CDR3 nucleotides: TGTGCCAGCAGCTCTAACCGGGACCCAGTTAAAGGCACCTTC.

The chain is built from TRBV28 and TRBJ1-5; 11 bases match TRBD1. V shed 6 bases and J 7 bases; nucleotides not matched to a gene: 8. Germline V gene lookup returns CDR1 MDHEN and CDR2 SYDVKM. The CDR3 contains 15 residues. The CDR3 DNA reads TGTGCCAGCAGACGTGGGACAGGGGGTAGACAGCCCCAGCATTTT. Translated, it gives CASRRGTGGRQPQHF.

J is TRBJ2-3 and V is TRBV9; D is unclear. V dropped 3 bases and J dropped 1 base, with 15 bases sitting between them. The CDR3 is 16 amino acids. Looked up from germline, CDR1 is SGDLS and CDR2 is YYNGEE. This chain's CDR3 is CASSGHRMVGTDTQYF. CDR3 DNA: TGTGCCAGCAGCGGACATAGGATGGTCGGCACAGATACGCAGTATTTT.

This clone appeared once. This chain joins TRBV6-5 and TRBJ1-2; 7 nucleotides line up with TRBD1. The CDR3 spans 14 residues. J gave up 3 bases and V 2 bases, and 3 bases lay outside the gene matches. Germline CDR1 and CDR2: MNHEY and SVGAGI. The CDR3 reads CASSYDDRDYGYTF. In nucleotides, the CDR3 is TGTGCCAGCAGTTACGACGACAGGGACTATGGCTACACCTTC.